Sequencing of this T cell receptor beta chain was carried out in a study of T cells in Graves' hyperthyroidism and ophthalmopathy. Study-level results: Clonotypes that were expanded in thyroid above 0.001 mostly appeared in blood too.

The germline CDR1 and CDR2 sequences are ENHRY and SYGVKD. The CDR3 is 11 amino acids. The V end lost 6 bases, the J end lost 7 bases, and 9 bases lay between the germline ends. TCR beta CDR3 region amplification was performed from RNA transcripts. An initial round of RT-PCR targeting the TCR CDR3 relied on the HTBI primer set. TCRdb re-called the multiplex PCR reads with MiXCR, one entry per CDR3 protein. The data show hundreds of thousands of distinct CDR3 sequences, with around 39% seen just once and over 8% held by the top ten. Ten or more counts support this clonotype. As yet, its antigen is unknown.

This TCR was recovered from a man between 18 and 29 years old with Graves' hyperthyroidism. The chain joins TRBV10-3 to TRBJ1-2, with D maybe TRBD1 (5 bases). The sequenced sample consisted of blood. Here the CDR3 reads CAIRGQGGYTF. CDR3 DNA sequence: TGTGCCATCAGGGGGCAAGGTGGCTACACCTTC.